Following are 30 T cell receptor beta chains from one sample sequenced in a study of blood T cell repertoires in COVID-19 (TCRdb year 2020). Library preparation used the immunoSEQ multiplex PCR assay. TCRdb holds this immuneACCESS table with in-frame rearrangements only. Some clones are missing; in checked studies, unresolved V genes explain under half, and the rest has no known cause. For this sample the table gives about 210,000 clones, of which 87% were detected only once. The ten largest clones represent 5.5% to 7.5% of the sample. The sample taken for sequencing was peripheral blood. Receptor source: a man aged 55 to 70 who had recovered from COVID-19.

This clone was counted a single time. The chain links TRBV7-2 to TRBJ1-2; 8 nucleotides align to TRBD1. The J segment lost 5 bases and the V segment lost 4 bases, leaving 9 bases of the junction unmatched. There are 15 residues in the CDR3. Germline V gives CDR1 SGHTA, CDR2 FQGNSA. CDR3 DNA sequence: TGTGCCAGCAGCTCACGGACAGGGAGAGGGTATGGCTACACCTTC. It codes for CASSSRTGRGYGYTF.

This clone was seen once. V gene TRBV18 combines with J gene TRBJ1-1, with TRBD1 as a possible D gene (5 bases). The CDR3 runs to 16 residues. V gave up 2 bases and J gave up 2 bases, with 15 bases separating them. The germline gives CDR1 KGHSH, CDR2 LQKENI. CDR3 coding DNA: TGTGCCAGCTCACCAATAGTCGACAGTGGTAACACTGAAGCTTTCTTT. It is translated as CASSPIVDSGNTEAFF.

V and J are TRBV19 and TRBJ1-1, with D possibly TRBD1 on 5 matching bases. The V and J ends lost 5 bases and 7 bases respectively, with 14 bases between them. This CDR3 is 13 amino acids long. CDR1 and CDR2 (germline): LNHDA, SQIVND (reference sequence). The CDR3 coding sequence is TGTGCCAGTAGTCCCATCCGGGGGGGTGAAGCTTTCTTT. It is translated as CASSPIRGGEAFF.

The sample holds a few counts of this clone. The chain couples TRBV7-9 to TRBJ2-5; 9 bases match TRBD2. The CDR3 covers 16 residues. Per the germline V gene, CDR1 is SEHNR and CDR2 is FQNEAQ (reference sequence). The V gene end was trimmed by 4 bases and the J gene end by 5 bases; junction bases not matched to a gene: 11. CDR3 nucleotide sequence: TGTGCCAGCAGCTCAATAGCGGGAGAATTCGACGAGACCCAGTACTTC. Encoded protein: CASSSIAGEFDETQYF.

This clone turned up a few times. The V and J genes are TRBV9 and TRBJ1-5, with D maybe TRBD1 (5 bases). This CDR3 spans 15 amino acids. Per germline, CDR1 SGDLS and CDR2 YYNGEE. V was shortened by 0 bases and J by 2 bases, with 9 bases between the two germline ends. The CDR3 coding sequence is TGTGCCAGCAGCGTAGATGGAGGGGGCAATCAGCCCCAGCATTTT. As protein: CASSVDGGGNQPQHF.

This chain uses TRBV9 with TRBJ2-5; TRBD1 agrees at 7 bases. The CDR3 length is 15 residues. Germline lookup yields CDR1 SGDLS and CDR2 YYNGEE. V was pared by 4 bases and J by 4 bases, with 10 bases of the junction left unmatched. The CDR3 coding sequence is TGTGCCAGCAGCCCGCGACAGGGAATCGCAGAGACCCAGTACTTC. Translated: CASSPRQGIAETQYF.

The chain employs TRBV9 and TRBJ1-3; D not resolved. Trimming removed 0 bases from V and 5 bases from J, with 15 bases in between. Per the germline V gene, CDR1 is SGDLS and CDR2 is YYNGEE. CDR3 size: 16 residues. CDR3 nucleotides: TGTGCCAGCAGCGTAGGAGTCGAAGCGACGAGAAACACCATATATTTT. Its translation is CASSVGVEATRNTIYF. The entire variable domain, with the rest obtained from reference TRBV9 and TRBJ1-3, is as follows: DSGVTQTPKHLITATGQRVTLRCSPRSGDLSVYWYQQSLDQGLQFLIQYYNGEERAKGNILERFSAQQFPDLHSELNLSSLELGDSALYFCASSVGVEATRNTIYFGEGSWLTVV.

The genes are TRBV7-3 and TRBJ2-3; TRBD2 aligns across 14 bases. Germline CDR1 SGHTA, CDR2 FQGTGA. V lost 4 bases, J lost 10 bases, and 19 bases stayed unmatched. This CDR3 comprises 19 residues. CDR3 bases: TGTGCCAGCAGCTCAGGGCCGACTAGCGGGAGGGCCCCGGGAGGGGCGCAGTATTTT. Encoded protein: CASSSGPTSGRAPGGAQYF. Variable domain in full (rest from reference TRBV7-3 and TRBJ2-3): GAGVSQTPSNKVTEKGKYVELRCDPISGHTALYWYRQSLGQGPEFLIYFQGTGAADDSGLPNDRFFAVRPEGSVSTLKIQRTERGDSAVYLCASSSGPTSGRAPGGAQYFGPGTRLTVL.

The CDR3: CASSRASSSIYEQYF. The CDR3 coding sequence is TGTGCCAGCTCCAGGGCCAGCTCCTCAATCTACGAGCAGTACTTC. The rearrangement links TRBV6-5 to TRBJ2-7, with a tentative D call TRBD1 (5 bases). The V gene's germline CDR1 is MNHEY and CDR2 SVGAGI. With 8 bases removed from V and 3 bases from J, the gap between germline ends came to 20 bases. The CDR3 contains 15 residues.

This chain links TRBV30 with TRBJ1-5, with TRBD1 as a possible D gene (6 bases). This CDR3 is built from 14 residues. V was shortened by 1 base and J by 3 bases, with 10 bases between the two germline ends. CDR1 and CDR2 from the germline V gene are GTSNPN and SVGIG (reference sequence). CDR3: CAWSAGGNNQPQHF. For the CDR3, the DNA is TGTGCCTGGAGTGCGGGGGGCAACAATCAGCCCCAGCATTTT.

The rearrangement links TRBV30 to TRBJ2-5; D possibly corresponds to TRBD2 (6 bases). Germline V lookup: CDR1 GTSNPN, CDR2 SVGIG (reference sequence). Trimming took off 1 base at V and 7 bases at J, with 13 bases between the two ends. This CDR3 is built from 13 residues. The CDR3 here is CAWSGARGGTQYF. The CDR3 DNA sequence: TGTGCCTGGAGTGGAGCGCGGGGAGGGACCCAGTACTTC.

The V call is TRBV5-1, the J call TRBJ2-2, with a tentative D call TRBD2 (6 bases). This CDR3 is 17 amino acids long. Trimming took off 1 base at V and 1 base at J, with 14 bases between the two ends. Germline assignment: CDR1 SGHRS and CDR2 YFSETQ. In nucleotides, the CDR3 is TGCGCCAGCAGCTTGCTGAGGGCGGGATTGAACACCGGGGAGCTGTTTTTT. Its translation is CASSLLRAGLNTGELFF.

The chain couples TRBV7-9 to TRBJ2-4, with TRBD1 matching 7 bases. The germline V gene encodes CDR1 SEHNR and CDR2 FQNEAQ (reference sequence). The CDR3 runs to 15 residues. Trimming took 6 bases from V and 5 from J; bases not matched to a gene: 10. In nucleotides, the CDR3 is TGTGCCAGCAGTAAGGGGGCTGGAGGCGAAAACATTCAGTACTTC. Amino acids: CASSKGAGGENIQYF.

V gene TRBV7-3 combines with J gene TRBJ2-2; the D gene is possibly TRBD2 (6 bases). The CDR3 is 15 amino acids. V lost 7 bases and J lost 4, with 16 bases in between. Germline V gene sequence: CDR1 SGHTA, CDR2 FQGTGA. The CDR3 coding sequence is TGTGCCAGCACCCCGGGGGTGGCGGGCACCGGGGAGCTGTTTTTT. It is translated as CASTPGVAGTGELFF.

This clone was seen more than once but under ten times. This sequence joins TRBV7-3 and TRBJ1-5; possible D gene TRBD1, 5 bases. Germline CDR1 SGHTA, CDR2 FQGTGA. The V and J ends lost 5 bases and 3 bases respectively, with 8 bases between them. This CDR3 comprises 13 residues. The CDR3: CASSEGVNQPQHF. CDR3 nucleotides: TGTGCCAGCAGCGAAGGGGTCAATCAGCCCCAGCATTTT.

The chain combines TRBV6-2 or TRBV6-3 with TRBJ1-5, with no clear D. CDR1 MNHEY and CDR2 SVGEGT come from the germline V gene. CDR3 length: 15 amino acids. V lost 2 bases and J 0 bases, leaving 8 bases between the germline ends. CDR3 in DNA: TGTGCCAGCAGTTACCGACTACTTAGCAATCAGCCCCAGCATTTT. Its protein is CASSYRLLSNQPQHF.

Here the CDR3 reads CAWTTGLRGNIQYF. CDR3 bases: TGTGCCTGGACCACCGGCCTTAGGGGAAACATTCAGTACTTC. The rearrangement joins TRBV30 to TRBJ2-4; D may be TRBD1 (5 bases). The CDR3 sequence is 14 residues long. Per germline, CDR1 GTSNPN and CDR2 SVGIG (reference sequence). Trimming shortened V by 4 bases and J by 6 bases, and 16 bases separated the two germline ends.

The chain links TRBV11-2 to TRBJ2-3, with no clear D. V shed 5 bases and J shed 3 bases, with 9 bases lying between them. Germline V lookup: CDR1 SGHAT, CDR2 FQNNGV. This CDR3 has 13 residues. CDR3: CASSPQSTDTQYF. The CDR3 DNA sequence: TGTGCCAGCAGCCCACAGTCGACAGATACGCAGTATTTT.

The CDR3 DNA reads TGTGCCAGCAGCCCAGGGCGGGGGACTAATGAAAAACTGTTTTTT. It encodes CASSPGRGTNEKLFF. This sequence joins TRBV7-9 and TRBJ1-4; perhaps TRBD1 as D (5 bases). The germline V gene encodes CDR1 SEHNR and CDR2 FQNEAQ (reference sequence). V lost 5 bases and J lost 2, with 12 bases in between. The CDR3 length is 15 residues.

The chain joins TRBV25-1 to TRBJ2-7; TRBD2 aligns across 8 bases. The germline V gene encodes CDR1 MGHDK and CDR2 SYGVNS. With V trimmed by 4 bases and J by 0 bases, 8 bases remained unmatched. This CDR3 has 16 residues. The CDR3 sequence is CASSGRTSSHSYEQYF. The CDR3 coding sequence is TGTGCCAGCAGTGGCCGGACTAGCAGCCACTCCTACGAGCAGTACTTC.

CDR3 amino acids: CASSPRTGWNTEAFF. The DNA for the CDR3 is TGTGCCAGCAGTCCTCGGACAGGGTGGAACACTGAAGCTTTCTTT. V and J are TRBV6-5 and TRBJ1-1; 8 bases line up with TRBD1. The CDR3 has 15 residues. CDR1 and CDR2 from the germline V gene are MNHEY and SVGAGI. The junction had 6 bases not matched to a gene; V was cut back by 5 bases and J by 1 base.

The V call is TRBV12-3 or TRBV12-4, the J call TRBJ1-2; D remains ambiguous. V was pared by 6 bases and J by 4 bases, with 12 bases between. This CDR3 region has 13 residues. The CDR3 DNA is TGTGCCAGCAGCCGCGGGCAGATCTATGGCTACACCTTC. Translated, it gives CASSRGQIYGYTF.

The chain joins TRBV5-1 to TRBJ1-1, with TRBD1 as a possible D gene (6 bases). This CDR3 is 16 amino acids long. Germline V gene lookup returns CDR1 SGHRS and CDR2 YFSETQ. The ends were cut back, 5 bases at V and 7 bases at J, with 24 bases in the middle. CDR3 in DNA: TGCGCCAGCAGTCTCGTACAGGGAAGGGGGTTTGGTGAAGCTTTCTTT. It encodes CASSLVQGRGFGEAFF.

V usage is TRBV2 and J usage is TRBJ2-3; the D gene is possibly TRBD2 (6 bases). V shed 8 bases and J shed 0 bases, with 15 bases lying between them. Germline V gives CDR1 SNHLY, CDR2 FYNNEI. CDR3 length: 15 amino acids. The CDR3 reads CASPRRGDSTDTQYF. CDR3 nucleotides: TGTGCCAGCCCAAGGCGGGGAGATAGCACAGATACGCAGTATTTT.

The chain joins TRBV5-8 to TRBJ2-3; D is perhaps TRBD1 (7 bases). Germline loops: CDR1 SGHTS, CDR2 YDEGEE. CDR3 length: 17 residues. V lost 8 bases and J 0 bases, leaving 22 bases between the germline ends. The CDR3 DNA reads TGTGCCAGATCCCGTCCAGGGGGGTTGGTTAGCACAGATACGCAGTATTTT. Protein sequence: CARSRPGGLVSTDTQYF.

This clone was observed once. The chain couples TRBV6-5 to TRBJ2-1, with unresolved D. This CDR3 region has 15 residues. Germline values: CDR1 MNHEY, CDR2 SVGAGI. Trimming took 7 bases from V and 1 from J, leaving 14 bases between them. The CDR3 loop reads CASTEWLSSYNEQFF. CDR3 sequence (DNA): TGTGCCAGCACGGAGTGGCTCTCATCCTACAATGAGCAGTTCTTC.

The chain has TRBV21-1 and TRBJ2-5; the DNA was not compared with TRBD2, the D call given in the table. TRBV21-1 is termed a pseudogene. CDR3 length: 14 amino acids. The CDR3, as DNA: TGTGCCAGCAGCCCCAGCGGCGGGTTGGAGACCCAGTACTTC. Its translation: CASSPSGGLETQYF.

The V gene is TRBV14, the J gene TRBJ1-2; D gene unclear. V lost 0 bases and J lost 13, with 15 bases in between. The CDR3 length is 13 residues. CDR1 and CDR2 (germline): SGHDN, FVKESK. Here the CDR3 DNA reads TGTGCCAGCAGCCAAGATCAACAGCCGTTATTCACCTTC. Protein product: CASSQDQQPLFTF. The variable domain in full, completed from reference TRBV14 and TRBJ1-2, reads EAGVTQFPSHSVIEKGQTVTLRCDPISGHDNLYWYRRVMGKEIKFLLHFVKESKQDESGMPNNRFLAERTGGTYSTLKVQPAELEDSGVYFCASSQDQQPLFTFGSGTRLTVV.

V usage is TRBV7-2 and J usage is TRBJ1-5; the match to TRBD1 covers 7 bases. Trimming cost V 2 bases and J 5 bases; bases outside gene matches: 0. CDR1 and CDR2 (germline): SGHTA, FQGNSA. The CDR3 consists of 13 residues. CDR3 DNA: TGTGCCAGCAGCTTAACAGGGGATCAGCCCCAGCATTTT. Its protein product is CASSLTGDQPQHF.

The chain is built from TRBV27 and TRBJ1-1, with TRBD1 matching over 10 bases. V lost 4 bases and J lost 0; bases outside the gene matches: 8. CDR3 size: 17 residues. CDR1 is MNHEY and CDR2 is SMNVEV in the germline V gene (reference sequence). CDR3 in amino acids: CASSSSGTGALNTEAFF. The CDR3 coding sequence is TGTGCCAGCAGTTCTTCCGGGACAGGGGCTCTGAACACTGAAGCTTTCTTT.